These 14 T cell receptor beta chains share one sample of origin, sequenced in a study of blood T cells in healthy people across ages. Combining a sample-barcoded 5' primer with a J-beta primer mix, a second PCR ran for roughly 6 to 12 cycles. TCRdb re-called the 5' RACE reads through MiXCR, storing one row per CDR3 protein. Among about 1.5 million distinct CDR3 sequences listed, 40% to 45% were seen once. Sequencing was done on a sample of blood. The receptors shown here come from a woman aged 18 to 35 in good health.

With regard to this clonotype: At one of its ends the junction is not consistent with the germline gene, which may arise from a read error. The V and J genes are TRBV29-1 and TRBJ2-5; no firm D call. CDR1 and CDR2 (germline): SQVTM, ANQGSEA. The CDR3 has 12 residues. The CDR3 loop is CSVEGDQGTQYF. CDR3 nucleotides: TGCAGCGTTGAGGGTGACCAAGGGACCCAGTACTTC.

CDR3 in DNA: TGTGCCAGCAGAGCCGGGACTAGCGTTGAGACCCAGTACTTC. Translation gives CASRAGTSVETQYF. V is TRBV7-2 and J is TRBJ2-5, with 10 bases identical to TRBD2. After removal of 6 bases from V and 5 bases from J, the junction contained 6 bases not matched to a gene. Germline V gene data show CDR1 as SGHTA and CDR2 as FQGNSA. The CDR3 consists of 14 residues. Using reference TRBV7-2 and TRBJ2-5 for the parts outside the CDR3, the full variable domain is GAGVSQSPSNKVTEKGKDVELRCDPISGHTALYWYRQSLGQGLEFLIYFQGNSAPDKSGLPSDRFSAERTGGSVSTLTIQRTQQEDSAVYLCASRAGTSVETQYFGPGTRLLVL.

This rearrangement joins TRBV6-2 or TRBV6-3 to TRBJ2-4, with unresolved D. The last part of the DNA fits TRBJ2-7 better; the J call may be wrong. Per germline, CDR1 MNHEY and CDR2 SVGEGT. The CDR3 is made up of 16 amino acids. The CDR3 DNA sequence: TGTGCCAGCAGTTACCACGTCTTCGCGCCGATCTACGAGCAGTACTTC. Amino acid sequence: CASSYHVFAPIYEQYF.

The chain uses TRBV12-3 or TRBV12-4 and TRBJ1-2; D not resolved. The CDR3 runs 13 residues. The ends were cut back, 4 bases at V and 2 bases at J, with 8 bases in the middle. CDR3 amino acids: CASSYKENYGYTF. Written as DNA, the CDR3 is TGTGCCAGCAGTTATAAAGAAAACTATGGCTACACCTTC.

This clonotype was seen a single time. V usage is TRBV6-2 or TRBV6-3 and J usage is TRBJ2-7; 11 positions match TRBD2. Germline V gene data show CDR1 as MNHEY and CDR2 as SVGEGT. CDR3 size: 16 residues. V gave up 3 bases and J gave up 2 bases; unmatched junction bases: 6. The CDR3 DNA sequence: TGTGCCAGCAGTTATCGGGGACTAGCGGCCACCTACGAGCAGTACTTC. Translated: CASSYRGLAATYEQYF.

This clonotype was seen a few times. The CDR3 here is CASSLVVGTGKRSGNEQFF. CDR3 coding DNA: TGTGCCAGCAGCTTGGTTGTCGGGACAGGGAAAAGAAGTGGCAATGAGCAGTTCTTC. The V and J genes are TRBV7-9 and TRBJ2-1; 9 bases agree with TRBD1. In germline, CDR1 is SEHNR, CDR2 FQNEAQ (reference sequence). The CDR3 extends over 19 amino acids. The junction had 18 bases not matched to a gene; V was cut back by 3 bases and J by 6 bases.

This clonotype was detected a few times. The rearrangement links TRBV7-2 to TRBJ2-4, with TRBD1 identical over 8 bases. The junction had 18 bases not matched to a gene; V was cut back by 7 bases and J by 1 base. The CDR3 is 19 residues long. CDR1 is SGHTA, CDR2 FQGNSA, per germline. The CDR3 sequence is CASTRFRTGSNRAKNIQYF. CDR3 coding DNA: TGTGCCAGCACCCGATTCCGGACAGGGAGTAATAGGGCCAAAAACATTCAGTACTTC.

This clonotype was counted only a few times. The CDR3: CASSPSTGGIEQFF. DNA of the CDR3: TGTGCCAGCAGCCCGTCAACAGGGGGCATCGAGCAGTTCTTC. The genes are TRBV11-2 and TRBJ2-1, with TRBD1 identical over 9 bases. Germline-derived CDR1 and CDR2 are SGHAT and FQNNGV. The CDR3 totals 14 residues. Trimming took 5 bases from V and 10 from J; bases not matched to a gene: 9.

A note on this clonotype: A much larger clone lies a single base off, so this may be a read error. The chain links TRBV27 to TRBJ1-6, with a weak D call TRBD1 (5 bases). CDR1 is MNHEY, CDR2 SMNVEV, per germline (reference sequence). The CDR3 contains 14 residues. In DNA, the CDR3 is TGTGCCAGCAGTTATGGGACGGGGAATTCACCCCCCCACTTT. It specifies CASSYGTGNSPPHF.

The V call is TRBV5-1, the J call TRBJ2-1, with D perhaps matching TRBD2 (5 bases). V was clipped by 3 bases and J by 0 bases, with 13 bases between them. Germline-derived CDR1 and CDR2 are SGHRS and YFSETQ. The CDR3 length is 16 residues. CDR3 nucleotide sequence: TGCGCCAGCAGCTCCGAACCGGGGAGCTCCTACAATGAGCAGTTCTTC. Protein: CASSSEPGSSYNEQFF.

The chain joins TRBV7-9 to TRBJ2-7; a weak D match, TRBD1 (6 bases). Germline loops: CDR1 SEHNR, CDR2 FQNEAQ (reference sequence). Trimming pared 6 bases from V and 0 bases from J, leaving 18 bases between. The CDR3 has 16 amino acids. CDR3 in amino acids: CASRPTHRVGSYEQYF. DNA for the CDR3: TGTGCCAGCAGGCCCACGCACAGGGTCGGCTCCTACGAGCAGTACTTC.

The chain has TRBV10-3 and TRBJ1-2; D is perhaps TRBD1 (5 bases). Per germline, CDR1 ENHRY and CDR2 SYGVKD. V lost 2 bases and J lost 3, with 19 bases in between. The CDR3 runs 17 residues. The CDR3 spells CAISEGARFGVDYGYTF. Here the CDR3 DNA reads TGTGCCATCAGTGAGGGGGCCAGGTTTGGTGTTGACTATGGCTACACCTTC.

In its sample, this clonotype was seen a few times. This rearrangement joins TRBV20-1 to TRBJ1-2; a weak D match, TRBD1 (5 bases). Germline V gene data show CDR1 as DFQATT and CDR2 as SNEGSKA (reference sequence). The V end was cut by 3 bases, the J end by 6 bases, with 11 bases between. The CDR3 consists of 12 residues. The CDR3 spells CSASRRADGYTF. The CDR3 coding sequence is TGCAGTGCTAGCCGCAGGGCCGATGGCTACACCTTC.

This clonotype was detected a few times. The rearrangement uses TRBV20-1 and TRBJ1-2; D ambiguous. The CDR3 has 14 amino acids. The ends were cut back, 0 bases at V and 2 bases at J, with 10 bases in the middle. The germline CDR1 and CDR2 sequences are DFQATT and SNEGSKA (reference sequence). The DNA of the CDR3 is TGCAGTGCTAGAGAGGGGTCGGGAAACTATGGCTACACCTTC. Amino acid sequence: CSAREGSGNYGYTF.